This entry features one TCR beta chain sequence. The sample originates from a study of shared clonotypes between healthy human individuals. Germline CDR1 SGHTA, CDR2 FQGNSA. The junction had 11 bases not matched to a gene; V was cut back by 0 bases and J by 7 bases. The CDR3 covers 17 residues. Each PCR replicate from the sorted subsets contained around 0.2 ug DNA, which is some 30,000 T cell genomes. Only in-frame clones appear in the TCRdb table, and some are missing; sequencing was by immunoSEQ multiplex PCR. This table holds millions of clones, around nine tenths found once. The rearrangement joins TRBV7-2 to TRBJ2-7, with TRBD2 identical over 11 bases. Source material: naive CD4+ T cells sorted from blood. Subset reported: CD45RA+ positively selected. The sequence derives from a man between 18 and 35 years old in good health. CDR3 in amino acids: CASSLASVASGRNEQYF. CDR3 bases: TGTGCCAGCAGCTTAGCCTCCGTGGCTAGCGGGAGGAATGAGCAGTACTTC.